This T cell receptor beta chain was retrieved from a study of B cell selection in AIRE deficiency. Study-wide results and caveats: Shared Treg sequences had shorter CDR3s, biased toward rearrangements with few non-templated insertions.

Using immunoSEQ multiplex PCR, the repertoire was profiled, and TCRdb retains in-frame clones only, with some absent. The data hold approximately 24,000 clones, with about nine tenths observed a single time. The CDR3 covers 16 residues. V was pared by 5 bases and J by 0 bases, with 17 bases between. CDR1 and CDR2 (germline): SGHAT, FQDESV (reference sequence). Comment on this clone: Its antigen is currently unknown.

Regulatory T cells were sorted as CD4+CD25hiCD127low/negative cells. Control samples were from healthy, unrelated donors. Sequencing was carried out using CD4+CD25+ Tregs sorted from PBMCs. This TCR came from a human donor in good health. The chain is built from TRBV11-1 and TRBJ2-7; D unclear. CDR3 loop: CASSPRTAPSSYEQYF. CDR3 in DNA: TGTGCCAGCAGCCCCCGGACGGCGCCGAGCTCCTACGAGCAGTACTTC.